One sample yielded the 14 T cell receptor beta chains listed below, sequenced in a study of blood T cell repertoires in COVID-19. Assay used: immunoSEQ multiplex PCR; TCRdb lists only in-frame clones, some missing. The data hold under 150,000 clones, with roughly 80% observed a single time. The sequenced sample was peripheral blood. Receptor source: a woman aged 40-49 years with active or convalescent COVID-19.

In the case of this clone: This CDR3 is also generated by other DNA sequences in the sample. Here the CDR3 reads CASSAGDSPLHF. CDR3 bases: TGTGCCAGCAGCGCGGGTGACTCACCCCTCCACTTT. This sequence joins TRBV9 and TRBJ1-6; no clear D gene. Trimming stripped 3 bases from V and 10 bases from J, with 8 bases between. Germline CDR1 SGDLS, CDR2 YYNGEE. The CDR3 has 12 amino acids.

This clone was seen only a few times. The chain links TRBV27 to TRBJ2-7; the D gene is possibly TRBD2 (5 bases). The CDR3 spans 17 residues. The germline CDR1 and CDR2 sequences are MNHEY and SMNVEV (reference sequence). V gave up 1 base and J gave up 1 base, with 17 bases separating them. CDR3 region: CASSLFGQGSRSYEQYF. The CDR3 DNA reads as TGTGCCAGCAGTTTATTCGGGCAAGGGAGTCGGTCCTACGAGCAGTACTTC.

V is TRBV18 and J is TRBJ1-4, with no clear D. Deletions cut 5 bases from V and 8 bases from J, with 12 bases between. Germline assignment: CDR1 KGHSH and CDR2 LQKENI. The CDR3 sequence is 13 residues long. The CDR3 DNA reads TGTGCCAGCTCAGAGCTCGGAGCGGAAAAACTGTTTTTT. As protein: CASSELGAEKLFF.

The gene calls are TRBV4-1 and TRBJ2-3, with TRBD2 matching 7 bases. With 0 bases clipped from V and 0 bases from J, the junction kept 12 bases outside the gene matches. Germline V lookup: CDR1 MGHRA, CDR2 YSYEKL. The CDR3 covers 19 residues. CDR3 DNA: TGCGCCAGCAGCCAAGATGTGAACGCGGGGGTTCCTAGCACAGATACGCAGTATTTT. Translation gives CASSQDVNAGVPSTDTQYF.

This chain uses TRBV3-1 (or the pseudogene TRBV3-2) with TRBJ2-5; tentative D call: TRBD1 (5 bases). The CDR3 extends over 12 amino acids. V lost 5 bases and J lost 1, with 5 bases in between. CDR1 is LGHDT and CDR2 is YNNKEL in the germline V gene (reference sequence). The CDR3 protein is CASSDSQETQYF. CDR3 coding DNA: TGTGCCAGCAGCGACAGCCAAGAGACCCAGTACTTC.

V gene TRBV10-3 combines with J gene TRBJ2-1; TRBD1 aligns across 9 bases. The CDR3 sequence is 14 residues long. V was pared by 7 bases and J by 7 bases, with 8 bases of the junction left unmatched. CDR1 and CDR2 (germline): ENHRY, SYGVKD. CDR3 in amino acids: CAITAGTGYNEQFF. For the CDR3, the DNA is TGTGCCATCACTGCCGGGACAGGGTATAATGAGCAGTTCTTC.

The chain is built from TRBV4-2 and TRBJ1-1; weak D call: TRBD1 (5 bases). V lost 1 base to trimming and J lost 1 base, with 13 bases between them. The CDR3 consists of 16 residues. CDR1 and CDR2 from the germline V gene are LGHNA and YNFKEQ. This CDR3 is CASSQGNRFGNTEAFF. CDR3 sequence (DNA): TGTGCCAGCAGCCAAGGAAACAGGTTTGGGAACACTGAAGCTTTCTTT.

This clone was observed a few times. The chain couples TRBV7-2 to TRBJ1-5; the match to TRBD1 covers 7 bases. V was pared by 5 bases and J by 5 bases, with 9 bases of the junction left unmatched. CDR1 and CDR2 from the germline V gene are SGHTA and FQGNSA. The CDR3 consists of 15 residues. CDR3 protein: CASSQTGTWDQPQHF. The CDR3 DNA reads TGTGCCAGCAGCCAGACAGGGACCTGGGATCAGCCCCAGCATTTT.

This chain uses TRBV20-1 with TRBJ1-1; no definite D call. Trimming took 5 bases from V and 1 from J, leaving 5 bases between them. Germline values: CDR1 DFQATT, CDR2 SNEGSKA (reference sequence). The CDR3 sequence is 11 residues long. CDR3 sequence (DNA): TGCAGTGCTGAGGAGAACACTGAAGCTTTCTTT. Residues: CSAEENTEAFF.

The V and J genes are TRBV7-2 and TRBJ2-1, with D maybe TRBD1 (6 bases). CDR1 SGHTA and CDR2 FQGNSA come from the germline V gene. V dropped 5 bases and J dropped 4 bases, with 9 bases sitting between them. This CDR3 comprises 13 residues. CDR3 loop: CASSTGWYNEQFF. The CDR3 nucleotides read TGTGCCAGCAGCACAGGGTGGTACAATGAGCAGTTCTTC.

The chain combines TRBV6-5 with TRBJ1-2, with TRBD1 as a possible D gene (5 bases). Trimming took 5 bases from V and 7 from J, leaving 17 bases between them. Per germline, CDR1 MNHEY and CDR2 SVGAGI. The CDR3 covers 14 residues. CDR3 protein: CASSPNTSGGGYTF. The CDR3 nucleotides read TGTGCCAGCAGTCCGAACACATCCGGGGGTGGCTACACCTTC.

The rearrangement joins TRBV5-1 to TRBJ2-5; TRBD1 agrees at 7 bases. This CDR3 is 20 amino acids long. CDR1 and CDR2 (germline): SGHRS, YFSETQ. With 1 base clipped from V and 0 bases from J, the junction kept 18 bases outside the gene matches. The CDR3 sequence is CASSLFLFWGQKLNQETQYF. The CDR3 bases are TGCGCCAGCAGCTTGTTCTTGTTCTGGGGACAGAAATTAAACCAAGAGACCCAGTACTTC.

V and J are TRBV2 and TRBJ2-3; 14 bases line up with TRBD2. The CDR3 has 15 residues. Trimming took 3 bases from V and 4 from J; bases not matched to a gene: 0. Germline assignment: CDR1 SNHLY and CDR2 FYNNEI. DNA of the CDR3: TGTGCCAGCAGTGAGACTAGCGGGAGGGCAGATACGCAGTATTTT. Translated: CASSETSGRADTQYF.

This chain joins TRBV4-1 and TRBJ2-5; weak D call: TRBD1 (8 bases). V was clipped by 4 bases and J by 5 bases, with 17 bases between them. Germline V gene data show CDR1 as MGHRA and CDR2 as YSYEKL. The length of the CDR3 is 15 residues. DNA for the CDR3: TGCGCCAGCAGCCCGGGACTACAGGGGGGTGAGACCCAGTACTTC. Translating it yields CASSPGLQGGETQYF.